This T cell receptor (beta chain) was documented in a study of T cell responses to AZD1222 COVID-19 vaccine. On the study more broadly: Samples with a second dose at about 4 or about 12 weeks were pooled together.

V gave up 6 bases and J gave up 1 base, with 6 bases separating them. CDR1 and CDR2 from the germline V gene are DFQATT and SNEGSKA (reference sequence). This CDR3 is built from 11 residues. Sequencing was performed with immunoSEQ multiplex PCR; in TCRdb, only in-frame clones are kept and a portion is missing. The sample shows 130,000 or so clones, about 90% of them seen only once. This clone occurred once. The chain links TRBV20-1 to TRBJ1-2, with a weak D call TRBD1 (5 bases). This receptor was taken from an adult in good health. The sample consisted of peripheral blood, taken on day 0 of AZD1222 vaccination. In DNA, the CDR3 is TGCAGTGCCGACAGTAACTATGGCTACACCTTC. Its protein is CSADSNYGYTF.